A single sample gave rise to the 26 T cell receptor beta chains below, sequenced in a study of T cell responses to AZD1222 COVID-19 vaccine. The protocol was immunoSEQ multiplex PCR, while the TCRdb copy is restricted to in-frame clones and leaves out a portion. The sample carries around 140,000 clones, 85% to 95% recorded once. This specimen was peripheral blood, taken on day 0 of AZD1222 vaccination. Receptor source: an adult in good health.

DNA for the CDR3: TGCGCCAGCAGTGAGACACATTATAATTCACCCCTCCACTTT. Translating gives CASSETHYNSPLHF. The rearrangement joins TRBV10-2 to TRBJ1-6; D ambiguous. Trimming shortened V by 2 bases and J by 4 bases, and 6 bases separated the two germline ends. The CDR3 totals 14 residues. Per germline, CDR1 WSHSY and CDR2 SAAADI.

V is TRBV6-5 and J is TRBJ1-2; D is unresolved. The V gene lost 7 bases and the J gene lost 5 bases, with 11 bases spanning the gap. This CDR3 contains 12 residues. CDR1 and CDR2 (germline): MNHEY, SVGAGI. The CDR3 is CASTERGYGYTF. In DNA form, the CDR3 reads TGTGCCAGCACCGAACGGGGATATGGCTACACCTTC.

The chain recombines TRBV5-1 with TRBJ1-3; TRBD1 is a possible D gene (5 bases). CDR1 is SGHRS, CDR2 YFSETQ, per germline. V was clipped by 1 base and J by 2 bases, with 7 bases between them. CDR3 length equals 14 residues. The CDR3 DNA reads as TGCGCCAGCAGCTTGCAGGGTCCTGGAAACACCATATATTTT. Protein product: CASSLQGPGNTIYF.

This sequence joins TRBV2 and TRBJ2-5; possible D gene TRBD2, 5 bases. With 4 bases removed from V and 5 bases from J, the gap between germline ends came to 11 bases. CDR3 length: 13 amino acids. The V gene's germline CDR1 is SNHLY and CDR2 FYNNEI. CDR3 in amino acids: CASSGGSGETQYF. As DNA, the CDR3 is TGTGCCAGCAGTGGGGGTTCGGGGGAGACCCAGTACTTC.

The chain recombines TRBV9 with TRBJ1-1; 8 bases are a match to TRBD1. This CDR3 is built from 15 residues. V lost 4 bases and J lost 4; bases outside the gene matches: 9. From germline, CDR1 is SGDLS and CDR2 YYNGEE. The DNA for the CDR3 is TGTGCCAGCAGCTTTACGACAGGGGTTGGCACTGAAGCTTTCTTT. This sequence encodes CASSFTTGVGTEAFF.

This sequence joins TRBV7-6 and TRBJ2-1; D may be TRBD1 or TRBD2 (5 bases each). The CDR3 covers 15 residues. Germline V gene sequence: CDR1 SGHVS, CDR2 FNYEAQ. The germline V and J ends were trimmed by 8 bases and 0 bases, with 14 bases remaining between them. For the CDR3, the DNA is TGTGCCAGCCGGGGCGCGGAGAGCTCCTACAATGAGCAGTTCTTC. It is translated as CASRGAESSYNEQFF.

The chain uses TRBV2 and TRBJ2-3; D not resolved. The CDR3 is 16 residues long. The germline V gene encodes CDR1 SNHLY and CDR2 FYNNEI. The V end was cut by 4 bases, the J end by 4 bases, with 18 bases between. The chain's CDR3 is CASSALGLPAADTQYF. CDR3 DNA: TGTGCCAGCAGTGCATTGGGCCTACCCGCGGCAGATACGCAGTATTTT. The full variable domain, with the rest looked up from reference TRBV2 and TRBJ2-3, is EPEVTQTPSHQVTQMGQEVILRCVPISNHLYFYWYRQILGQKVEFLVSFYNNEISEKSEIFDDQFSVERPDGSNFTLKIRSTKLEDSAMYFCASSALGLPAADTQYFGPGTRLTVL.

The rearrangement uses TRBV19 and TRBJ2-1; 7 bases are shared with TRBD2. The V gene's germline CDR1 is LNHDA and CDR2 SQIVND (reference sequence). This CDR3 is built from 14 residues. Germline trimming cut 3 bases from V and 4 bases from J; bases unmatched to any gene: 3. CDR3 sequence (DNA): TGTGCCAGTAGTATCGGAGCGGGGTACAATGAGCAGTTCTTC. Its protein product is CASSIGAGYNEQFF.

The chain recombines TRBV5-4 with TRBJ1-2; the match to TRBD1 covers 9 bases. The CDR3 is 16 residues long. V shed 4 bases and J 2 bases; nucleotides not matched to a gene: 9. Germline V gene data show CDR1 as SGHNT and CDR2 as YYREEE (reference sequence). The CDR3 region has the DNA TGTGCCAGCAGCCCTACTTCCGGGACAGGGAACTATGGCTACACCTTC. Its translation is CASSPTSGTGNYGYTF.

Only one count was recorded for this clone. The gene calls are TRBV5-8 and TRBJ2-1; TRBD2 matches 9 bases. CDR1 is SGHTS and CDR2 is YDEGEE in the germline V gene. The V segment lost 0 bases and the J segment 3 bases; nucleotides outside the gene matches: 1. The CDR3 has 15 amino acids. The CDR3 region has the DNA TGTGCCAGCAGCTTGGGACTAGCGGTCTACAATGAGCAGTTCTTC. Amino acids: CASSLGLAVYNEQFF.

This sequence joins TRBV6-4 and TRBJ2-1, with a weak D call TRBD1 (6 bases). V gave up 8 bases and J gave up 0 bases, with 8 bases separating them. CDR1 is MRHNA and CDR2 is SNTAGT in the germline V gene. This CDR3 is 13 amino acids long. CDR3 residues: CASSTGSYNEQFF. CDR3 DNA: TGTGCCAGCTCGACAGGCTCCTACAATGAGCAGTTCTTC.

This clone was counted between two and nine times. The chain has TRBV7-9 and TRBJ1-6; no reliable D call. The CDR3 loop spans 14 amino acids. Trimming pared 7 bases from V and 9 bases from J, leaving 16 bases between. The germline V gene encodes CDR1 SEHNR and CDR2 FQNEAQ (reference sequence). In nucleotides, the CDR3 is TGTGCCAGCACCTCGGACTTTGCAGGTTCACCCCTCCACTTT. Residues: CASTSDFAGSPLHF.

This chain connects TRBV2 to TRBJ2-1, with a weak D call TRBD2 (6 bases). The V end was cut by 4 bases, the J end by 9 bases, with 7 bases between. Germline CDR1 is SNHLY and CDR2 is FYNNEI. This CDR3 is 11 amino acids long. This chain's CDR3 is CASSVGGEQFF. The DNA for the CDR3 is TGTGCCAGCAGTGTCGGGGGTGAGCAGTTCTTC.

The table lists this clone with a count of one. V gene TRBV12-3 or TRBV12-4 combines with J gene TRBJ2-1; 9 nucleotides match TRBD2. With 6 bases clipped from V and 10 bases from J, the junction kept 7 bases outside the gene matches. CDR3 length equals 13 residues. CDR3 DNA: TGTGCCAGCAGGCTAACCGGGACTAGCGAGCAGTTCTTC. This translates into CASRLTGTSEQFF.

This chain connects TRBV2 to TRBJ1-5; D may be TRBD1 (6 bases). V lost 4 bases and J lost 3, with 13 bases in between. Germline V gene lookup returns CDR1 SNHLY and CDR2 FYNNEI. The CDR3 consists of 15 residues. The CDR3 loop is CASSGMRGYNQPQHF. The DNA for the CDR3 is TGTGCCAGCAGTGGGATGAGGGGGTACAATCAGCCCCAGCATTTT. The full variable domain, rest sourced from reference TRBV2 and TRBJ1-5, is EPEVTQTPSHQVTQMGQEVILRCVPISNHLYFYWYRQILGQKVEFLVSFYNNEISEKSEIFDDQFSVERPDGSNFTLKIRSTKLEDSAMYFCASSGMRGYNQPQHFGDGTRLSIL.

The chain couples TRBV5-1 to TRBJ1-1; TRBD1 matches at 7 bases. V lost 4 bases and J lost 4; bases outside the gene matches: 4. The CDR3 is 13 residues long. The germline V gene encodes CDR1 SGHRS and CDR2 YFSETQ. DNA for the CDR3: TGCGCCAGCAGCGTGGACAGGCTCACTGAAGCTTTCTTT. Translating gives CASSVDRLTEAFF.

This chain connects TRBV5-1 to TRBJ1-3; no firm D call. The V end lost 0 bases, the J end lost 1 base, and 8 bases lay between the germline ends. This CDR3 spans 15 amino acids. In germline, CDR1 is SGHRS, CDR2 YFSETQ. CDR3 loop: CASSLAGDSGNTIYF. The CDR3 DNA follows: TGCGCCAGCAGCTTGGCGGGAGATTCTGGAAACACCATATATTTT.

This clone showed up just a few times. The CDR3 sequence is CAISESKAGTQYF. DNA of the CDR3: TGTGCCATCAGTGAGTCGAAAGCGGGAACCCAGTACTTC. This chain links TRBV10-3 with TRBJ2-5; 7 bases map to TRBD2. J was trimmed by 8 bases and V by 0 bases; bases with no gene match: 3. Germline-derived CDR1 and CDR2 are ENHRY and SYGVKD. The CDR3 extends over 13 amino acids.

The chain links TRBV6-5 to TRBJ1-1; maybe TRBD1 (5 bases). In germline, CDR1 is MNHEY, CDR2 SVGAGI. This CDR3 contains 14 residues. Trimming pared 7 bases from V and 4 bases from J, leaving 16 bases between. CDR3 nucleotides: TGTGCCAGCACCCGCGGGTCGGGGCCCACTGAAGCTTTCTTT. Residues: CASTRGSGPTEAFF.

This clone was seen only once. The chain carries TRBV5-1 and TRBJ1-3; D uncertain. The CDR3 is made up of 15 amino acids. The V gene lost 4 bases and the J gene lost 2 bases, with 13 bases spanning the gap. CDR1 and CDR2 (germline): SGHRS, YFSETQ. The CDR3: CASSPEGFTGNTIYF. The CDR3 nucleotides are TGCGCCAGCAGCCCTGAGGGTTTCACTGGAAACACCATATATTTT. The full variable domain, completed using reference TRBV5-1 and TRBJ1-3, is KAGVTQTPRYLIKTRGQQVTLSCSPISGHRSVSWYQQTPGQGLQFLFEYFSETQRNKGNFPGRFSGRQFSNSRSEMNVSTLELGDSALYLCASSPEGFTGNTIYFGEGSWLTVV.

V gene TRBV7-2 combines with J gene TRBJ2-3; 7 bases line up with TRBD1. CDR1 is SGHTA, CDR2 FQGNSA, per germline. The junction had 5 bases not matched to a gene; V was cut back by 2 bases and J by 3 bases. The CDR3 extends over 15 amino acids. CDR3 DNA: TGTGCCAGCAGCTTAATAGGCAGGGGGACAGATACGCAGTATTTT. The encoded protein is CASSLIGRGTDTQYF. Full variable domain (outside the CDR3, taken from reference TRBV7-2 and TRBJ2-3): GAGVSQSPSNKVTEKGKDVELRCDPISGHTALYWYRQSLGQGLEFLIYFQGNSAPDKSGLPSDRFSAERTGGSVSTLTIQRTQQEDSAVYLCASSLIGRGTDTQYFGPGTRLTVL.

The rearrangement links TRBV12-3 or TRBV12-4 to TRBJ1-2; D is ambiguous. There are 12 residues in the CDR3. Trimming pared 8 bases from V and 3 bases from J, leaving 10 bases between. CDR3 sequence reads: CASANLDYGYTF. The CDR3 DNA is TGTGCCAGCGCAAACCTAGACTATGGCTACACCTTC.

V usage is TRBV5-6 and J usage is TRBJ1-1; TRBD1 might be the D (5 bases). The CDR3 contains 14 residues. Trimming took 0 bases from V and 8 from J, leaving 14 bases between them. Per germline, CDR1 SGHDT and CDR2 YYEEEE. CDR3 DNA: TGTGCCAGCAGCTTGGTATCGGTACAGGTCGAAGCTTTCTTT. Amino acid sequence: CASSLVSVQVEAFF. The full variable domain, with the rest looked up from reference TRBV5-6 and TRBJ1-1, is DAGVTQSPTHLIKTRGQQVTLRCSPKSGHDTVSWYQQALGQGPQFIFQYYEEEERQRGNFPDRFSGHQFPNYSSELNVNALLLGDSALYLCASSLVSVQVEAFFGQGTRLTVV.

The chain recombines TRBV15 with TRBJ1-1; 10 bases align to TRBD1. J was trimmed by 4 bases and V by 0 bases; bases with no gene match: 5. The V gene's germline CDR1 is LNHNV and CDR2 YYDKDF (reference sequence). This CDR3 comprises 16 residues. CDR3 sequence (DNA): TGTGCCACCAGCAGAGAGACAGGGGGCCCCAGCACTGAAGCTTTCTTT. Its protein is CATSRETGGPSTEAFF.

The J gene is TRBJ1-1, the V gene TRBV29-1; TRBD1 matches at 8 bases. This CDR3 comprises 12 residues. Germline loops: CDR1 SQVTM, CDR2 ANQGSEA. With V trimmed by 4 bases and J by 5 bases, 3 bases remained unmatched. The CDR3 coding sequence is TGCAGCGTTGGAAGACAGGGGACTGAAGCTTTCTTT. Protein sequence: CSVGRQGTEAFF.

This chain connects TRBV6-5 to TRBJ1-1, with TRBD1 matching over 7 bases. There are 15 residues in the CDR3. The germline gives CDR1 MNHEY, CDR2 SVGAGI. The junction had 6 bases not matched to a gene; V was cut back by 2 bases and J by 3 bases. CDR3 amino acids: CASSYTTGSDTEAFF. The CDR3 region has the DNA TGTGCCAGCAGTTACACGACAGGGAGTGACACTGAAGCTTTCTTT.